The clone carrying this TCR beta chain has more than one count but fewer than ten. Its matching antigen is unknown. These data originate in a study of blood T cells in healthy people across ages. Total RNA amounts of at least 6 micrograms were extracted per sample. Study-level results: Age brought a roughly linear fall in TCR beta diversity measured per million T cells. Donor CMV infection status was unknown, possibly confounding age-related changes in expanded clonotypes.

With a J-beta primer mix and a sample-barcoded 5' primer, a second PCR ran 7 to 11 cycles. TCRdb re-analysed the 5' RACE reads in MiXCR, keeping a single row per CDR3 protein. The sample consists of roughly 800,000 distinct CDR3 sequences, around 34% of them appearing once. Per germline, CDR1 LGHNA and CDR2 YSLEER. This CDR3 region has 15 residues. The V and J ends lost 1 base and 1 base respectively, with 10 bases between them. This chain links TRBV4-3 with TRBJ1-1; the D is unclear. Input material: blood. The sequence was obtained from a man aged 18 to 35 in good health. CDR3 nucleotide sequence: TGCGCCAGCAGCCAAGTTCGGGTTAGGAACACTGAAGCTTTCTTT. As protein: CASSQVRVRNTEAFF.